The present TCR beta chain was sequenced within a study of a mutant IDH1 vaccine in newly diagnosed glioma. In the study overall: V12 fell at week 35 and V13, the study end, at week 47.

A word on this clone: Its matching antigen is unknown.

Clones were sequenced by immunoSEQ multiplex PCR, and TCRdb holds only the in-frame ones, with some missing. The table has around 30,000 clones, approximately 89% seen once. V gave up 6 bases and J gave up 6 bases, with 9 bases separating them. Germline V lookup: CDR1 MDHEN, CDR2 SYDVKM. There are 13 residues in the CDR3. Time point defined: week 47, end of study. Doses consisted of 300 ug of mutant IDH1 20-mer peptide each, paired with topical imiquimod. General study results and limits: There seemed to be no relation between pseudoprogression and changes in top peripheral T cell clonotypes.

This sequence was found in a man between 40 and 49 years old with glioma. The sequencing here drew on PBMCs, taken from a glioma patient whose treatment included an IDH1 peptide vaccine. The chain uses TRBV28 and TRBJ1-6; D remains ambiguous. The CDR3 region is CASRPVGNSPLHF. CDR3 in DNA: TGTGCCAGCAGGCCCGTGGGTAATTCACCCCTCCACTTT.